One and the same sample provided the 19 T cell receptor beta chains below, sequenced in a study of shared clonotypes between healthy human individuals. Only in-frame clones appear in the TCRdb table, and some are missing; sequencing was by immunoSEQ multiplex PCR. The data show roughly 330,000 clones, with approximately 79% seen just once and about 9.3% held by the top ten. Source material: memory CD4+ T cells sorted from blood. Subset described: CD45RA-negative fraction. These receptors originate from a man younger than 45 in good health.

Of note for this clone: Other nucleotide sequences in the sample specify the same CDR3. This sequence joins TRBV28 and TRBJ1-3, with a tentative D call TRBD1 (5 bases). Deletions cut 6 bases from V and 0 bases from J, with 12 bases between. The CDR3 runs 15 residues. Looked up from germline, CDR1 is MDHEN and CDR2 is SYDVKM. In DNA form, the CDR3 reads TGTGCCAGCAGGGCCCAGGGCTACTCTGGAAACACCATATATTTT. Protein product: CASRAQGYSGNTIYF.

This rearrangement joins TRBV6-1 to TRBJ2-7, with 12 bases lining up with TRBD2. The CDR3 covers 15 residues. The trim removed 4 bases at V and 5 bases at J, leaving 6 bases unmatched. CDR1 is MNHNS, CDR2 SASEGT, per germline. In DNA form, the CDR3 reads TGTGCCAGCAGTGCGGGTCTAGCGGGAGGGAACGAGCAGTACTTC. Amino acid sequence: CASSAGLAGGNEQYF.

A remark on this clone: No DNA is shown, since the ends of the CDR3 on it are uncertain; the CDR3 is the one TCRdb lists. V and J are TRBV28 and TRBJ1-4. Germline V CDR1 and CDR2: MDHEN, SYDVKM. 12 amino acids form the CDR3, both terminal residues included. CDR3 sequence reads: CASSSSNEKLFF.

CDR3 sequence: CASSFGTVTYEQYF. CDR3 bases: TGTGCCAGCAGCTTTGGGACTGTTACCTACGAGCAGTACTTC. V and J are TRBV5-6 and TRBJ2-7; TRBD2 might be the D (6 bases). CDR3 length equals 14 residues. Trimming took 2 bases from V and 2 from J, leaving 11 bases between them. The germline V gene has CDR1 SGHDT and CDR2 YYEEEE.

The rearrangement uses TRBV7-9 and TRBJ2-5, with D tentatively TRBD1 or TRBD2 (5 bases each). V was clipped by 5 bases and J by 0 bases, with 7 bases between them. The CDR3 is 13 amino acids. CDR1 is SEHNR and CDR2 is FQNEAQ in the germline V gene (reference sequence). CDR3 DNA: TGTGCCAGCAGCCGAGGGGACCAAGAGACCCAGTACTTC. This sequence encodes CASSRGDQETQYF.

The chain combines TRBV7-2 with TRBJ1-2; D might be TRBD1 (6 bases). Trimming left V 5 bases short and J 4 bases short, with 11 bases between. Germline V gives CDR1 SGHTA, CDR2 FQGNSA. The CDR3 length is 13 residues. The CDR3 is CASSRDRSYGYTF. DNA of the CDR3: TGTGCCAGCAGCCGTGACAGGTCCTATGGCTACACCTTC.

The rearrangement links TRBV25-1 to TRBJ2-3; TRBD1 agrees at 9 bases. The CDR3 contains 18 residues. After removal of 4 bases from V and 2 bases from J, the junction contained 13 bases not matched to a gene. Germline values: CDR1 MGHDK, CDR2 SYGVNS. The CDR3 DNA is TGTGCCAGCAGTGGAGCACCTATAGACAGGGGGAACACAGATACGCAGTATTTT. Translation gives CASSGAPIDRGNTDTQYF.

This clone was seen only once. The chain has TRBV4-2 and TRBJ2-3; 8 positions match TRBD1. The CDR3 spans 15 residues. V lost 1 base to trimming and J lost 3 bases; unmatched junction nucleotides: 3. Germline V CDR1 and CDR2: LGHNA, YNFKEQ. The CDR3, as DNA: TGTGCCAGCAGCCAAGGGACAGGGAAAACAGATACGCAGTATTTT. Protein sequence: CASSQGTGKTDTQYF.

The CDR3 sequence is CASSFGGDRGHEQFF. Here the CDR3 DNA reads TGTGCCAGCAGCTTTGGAGGGGACAGGGGTCATGAGCAGTTCTTC. The rearrangement links TRBV7-2 to TRBJ2-1; 10 nucleotides line up with TRBD1. Germline CDR1 and CDR2: SGHTA and FQGNSA. V lost 3 bases, J lost 8 bases, and 7 bases stayed unmatched. This CDR3 region has 15 residues.

This rearrangement joins TRBV23-1 to TRBJ1-5; perhaps TRBD1 as D (5 bases). TRBV23-1 carries the ORF label, with uncertain function. The V gene lost 1 base and the J gene lost 2 bases, with 12 bases spanning the gap. The CDR3 contains 16 residues. The CDR3 DNA follows: TGCGCCAGCAGTCAATTCCCGGGGGGGGGCAATCAGCCCCAGCATTTT. Residues: CASSQFPGGGNQPQHF.

The chain links TRBV6-1 to TRBJ2-3; weak D call: TRBD1 (6 bases). This CDR3 is 15 amino acids long. Germline lookup yields CDR1 MNHNS and CDR2 SASEGT. Trimming took 3 bases from V and 2 from J, leaving 12 bases between them. CDR3 in DNA: TGTGCCAGCAGTGAGGGGGCCCGGATCACAGATACGCAGTATTTT. Translated: CASSEGARITDTQYF.

DNA of the CDR3: TGTGCCAGCAGCCGACTAGCGGGAGTAGGCGAGCAGTACTTC. Encoded protein: CASSRLAGVGEQYF. V is TRBV6-5 and J is TRBJ2-7; 12 nucleotides agree with TRBD2. J gave up 6 bases and V 6 bases, and 6 bases lay outside the gene matches. The CDR3 loop spans 14 amino acids. The germline CDR1 and CDR2 sequences are MNHEY and SVGAGI.

The chain has TRBV30 and TRBJ2-1; TRBD2 matches 11 bases. This CDR3 contains 13 residues. V lost 0 bases, J lost 15 bases, and 7 bases stayed unmatched. Germline V gene data show CDR1 as GTSNPN and CDR2 as SVGIG (reference sequence). The CDR3 nucleotides are TGTGCCTGGAGTGTCTTGCTAGCGGGAGGTCCGTTCTTC. Its protein is CAWSVLLAGGPFF.

V and J are TRBV19 and TRBJ2-2, with TRBD2 matching over 12 bases. Germline V CDR1 and CDR2: LNHDA, SQIVND (reference sequence). After removal of 7 bases from V and 4 bases from J, the junction contained 10 bases not matched to a gene. The CDR3 is made up of 17 amino acids. CDR3 protein: CASNLAGGPAATGELFF. The CDR3 region has the DNA TGTGCCAGTAATCTAGCGGGAGGGCCGGCGGCCACCGGGGAGCTGTTTTTT.

This sequence joins TRBV19 and TRBJ2-7, with D possibly matching TRBD1 (5 bases). V lost 1 base to trimming and J lost 5 bases, with 12 bases between them. The germline gives CDR1 LNHDA, CDR2 SQIVND (reference sequence). CDR3 length equals 14 residues. This chain's CDR3 is CASSIVGRGHEQYF. Here the CDR3 DNA reads TGTGCCAGTAGTATAGTAGGAAGGGGCCACGAGCAGTACTTC.

The chain has TRBV7-9 and TRBJ1-2, with D uncertain. Germline CDR1 is SEHNR and CDR2 is FQNEAQ (reference sequence). The CDR3 has 11 residues. V was clipped by 4 bases and J by 3 bases, with 3 bases between them. The CDR3 is CASSSYYGYTF. CDR3 bases: TGTGCCAGCAGCTCCTACTATGGCTACACCTTC.

J is TRBJ2-1 and V is TRBV2; TRBD2 aligns across 9 bases. Looked up from germline, CDR1 is SNHLY and CDR2 is FYNNEI. With 7 bases clipped from V and 5 bases from J, the junction kept 12 bases outside the gene matches. The CDR3 extends over 16 amino acids. The CDR3: CASTLLGASGNNEQFF. The CDR3 DNA is TGTGCCAGCACCCTCCTTGGGGCTAGCGGGAACAATGAGCAGTTCTTC.

The chain uses TRBV10-3 and TRBJ2-7, with 7 bases lining up with TRBD1. The junction had 5 bases not matched to a gene; V was cut back by 4 bases and J by 2 bases. This CDR3 is 14 amino acids long. CDR1 and CDR2 from the germline V gene are ENHRY and SYGVKD. This chain's CDR3 is CAISVQGRTYEQYF. CDR3 sequence (DNA): TGTGCCATCAGTGTACAGGGGCGGACCTACGAGCAGTACTTC.

V usage is TRBV5-4 and J usage is TRBJ2-5; a weak D match, TRBD2 (6 bases). V shed 3 bases and J shed 5 bases, with 17 bases lying between them. Per the germline V gene, CDR1 is SGHNT and CDR2 is YYREEE (reference sequence). CDR3 length: 15 residues. The CDR3 is CASSSRLESKETQYF. The CDR3 region has the DNA TGTGCCAGCAGCTCCCGACTAGAGAGCAAGGAGACCCAGTACTTC.